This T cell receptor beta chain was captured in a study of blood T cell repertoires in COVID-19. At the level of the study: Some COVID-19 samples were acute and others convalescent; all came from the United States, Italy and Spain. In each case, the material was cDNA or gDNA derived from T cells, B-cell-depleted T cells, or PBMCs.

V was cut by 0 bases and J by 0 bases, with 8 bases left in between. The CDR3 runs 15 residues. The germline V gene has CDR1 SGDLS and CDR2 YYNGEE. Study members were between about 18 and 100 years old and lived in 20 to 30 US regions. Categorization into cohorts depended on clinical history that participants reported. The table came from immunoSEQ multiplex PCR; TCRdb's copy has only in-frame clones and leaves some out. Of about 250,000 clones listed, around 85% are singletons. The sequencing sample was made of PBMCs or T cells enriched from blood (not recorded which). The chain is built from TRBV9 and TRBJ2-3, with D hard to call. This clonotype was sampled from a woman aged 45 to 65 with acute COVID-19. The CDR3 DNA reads TGTGCCAGCAGCGTAGGGGTACAGAGCACAGATACGCAGTATTTT. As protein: CASSVGVQSTDTQYF.